At least ten counts were recorded for the clone carrying this T cell receptor (beta chain). From the RACE reads, TCRdb called clonotypes with MiXCR, one entry per CDR3 protein. Of 35,000 or so distinct CDR3 sequences in the sample, over 9% were seen once. The data belong to a study of human T cells and chemical hapten exposure. Noted time point: pre-sensitization, week 0. The treatment here: therapeutic diphenylcyclopropenone sensitization with weekly scalp DPC. From whole blood left unfractionated, total RNA was extracted. This TCR was sampled from a man between 45 and 60 years old with alopecia areata. Some clones in this sample may be carry-over from other donors' samples. Sequences were derived from whole blood, sampled in connection with sensitization to the hapten diphenylcyclopropenone (DPC).

The CDR3 DNA follows: TGCAGCGACCAAGGACAGGGCGCTGAAGCTTTCTTT. Translating gives CSDQGQGAEAFF. The rearrangement links TRBV29-1 to TRBJ1-1, with 8 bases that match TRBD1. Germline CDR1 is SQVTM and CDR2 is ANQGSEA. J lost 6 bases, V lost 7 bases, and 7 bases had no gene match. The CDR3 extends over 12 amino acids.